This passage covers 11 T cell receptor beta chains from one sample sequenced in a study of regulatory T cells in long-lasting Graves disease. Time point denoted: newly diagnosed GD, antithyroid drugs for less than 3 months. PBMCs were the source of the RNA used for TCR sequencing. iRepertoire HTBI primers and Arm-PCR of CDR3 regions built TCR beta libraries. Using its own MiXCR run on the multiplex PCR reads, TCRdb lists one record per CDR3 protein. The sample records roughly 610,000 distinct CDR3 sequences, about 15% being singletons. The same sample was also used in a study of T cells in Graves' hyperthyroidism and ophthalmopathy.

This sample comprised peripheral blood mononuclear cells (PBMCs), obtained at new diagnosis, from a patient treated with antithyroid drugs. The receptor source for this set is a woman aged 25 to 39 with Graves disease.

V and J are TRBV6-9 and TRBJ1-2, with D unclear. Germline CDR1 is MNHGY and CDR2 is SVAAGI. The CDR3 spans 15 residues. Trimming left V 2 bases short and J 4 bases short, with 14 bases between. CDR3 sequence: CASSYGSQAGYGYTF. CDR3 DNA sequence: TGTGCCAGCAGTTATGGTAGCCAGGCAGGCTATGGCTACACCTTC.

This clonotype appeared many times. This chain joins TRBV11-2 and TRBJ2-2; tentatively, D is TRBD2 (5 bases). Trimming shortened V by 3 bases and J by 0 bases, and 8 bases separated the two germline ends. The CDR3 is made up of 15 amino acids. Germline loops: CDR1 SGHAT, CDR2 FQNNGV. This chain's CDR3 is CASSLSAANTGELFF. The CDR3 coding sequence is TGTGCCAGCAGCTTGTCAGCGGCGAACACCGGGGAGCTGTTTTTT. Drawing the rest from reference TRBV11-2 and TRBJ2-2, the complete variable domain is EAGVAQSPRYKIIEKRQSVAFWCNPISGHATLYWYQQILGQGPKLLIQFQNNGVVDDSQLPKDRFSAERLKGVDSTLKIQPAKLEDSAVYLCASSLSAANTGELFFGEGSRLTVL.

This clonotype came up many times. V is TRBV24-1 and J is TRBJ1-5; D not certain. This CDR3 is 17 amino acids long. Trimming cost V 1 base and J 3 bases, with 15 bases left between them. Germline V lookup: CDR1 KGHDR, CDR2 SFDVKD. The CDR3 here is CATSDFKGRFHNQPQHF. CDR3 nucleotides: TGTGCCACCAGTGATTTTAAAGGGAGATTTCACAATCAGCCCCAGCATTTT.

In its sample, this clonotype was seen many times. The chain uses TRBV19 and TRBJ1-1; 7 bases align to TRBD1. The CDR3 has 14 amino acids. Trimming cost V 6 bases and J 10 bases; bases outside gene matches: 14. Germline CDR1 LNHDA, CDR2 SQIVND (reference sequence). CDR3 loop: CASSTGAEMRGAFF. In DNA, the CDR3 is TGTGCCAGTAGCACAGGGGCGGAGATGAGGGGAGCTTTCTTT. The variable domain in full, with the rest retrieved from reference TRBV19 and TRBJ1-1, is DGGITQSPKYLFRKEGQNVTLSCEQNLNHDAMYWYRQDPGQGLRLIYYSQIVNDFQKGDIAEGYSVSREKKESFPLTVTSAQKNPTAFYLCASSTGAEMRGAFFGQGTRLTVV.

The rearrangement links TRBV19 to TRBJ2-7; 7 nucleotides agree with TRBD1. The CDR3 sequence is 15 residues long. Trimming took 5 bases from V and 0 from J; bases not matched to a gene: 7. The germline gives CDR1 LNHDA, CDR2 SQIVND (reference sequence). CDR3 nucleotide sequence: TGTGCCAGTAGTCCGACAGGGTTGAGCTCCTACGAGCAGTACTTC. It translates to CASSPTGLSSYEQYF. The entire variable domain, with the rest obtained from reference TRBV19 and TRBJ2-7, is as follows: DGGITQSPKYLFRKEGQNVTLSCEQNLNHDAMYWYRQDPGQGLRLIYYSQIVNDFQKGDIAEGYSVSREKKESFPLTVTSAQKNPTAFYLCASSPTGLSSYEQYFGPGTRLTVT.

The chain combines TRBV19 with TRBJ2-7; D perhaps matches TRBD2 (5 bases). Trimming shortened V by 5 bases and J by 4 bases, and 18 bases separated the two germline ends. Germline V CDR1 and CDR2: LNHDA, SQIVND (reference sequence). The CDR3 sequence is 15 residues long. The CDR3 region is CASSFGLPQVYEQYF. CDR3 in DNA: TGTGCCAGTAGTTTTGGACTCCCTCAGGTATACGAGCAGTACTTC.

This clonotype was counted only a few times. The rearrangement uses TRBV19 and TRBJ1-3; D is perhaps TRBD1 (6 bases). V was clipped by 3 bases and J by 2 bases, with 17 bases between them. The V gene's germline CDR1 is LNHDA and CDR2 SQIVND (reference sequence). The CDR3 has 17 residues. CDR3 nucleotides: TGTGCCAGTAGTATGGCCATCCTCAGGGGCACTGGAAACACCATATATTTT. Protein sequence: CASSMAILRGTGNTIYF.

This clonotype has at least ten counts. This chain links TRBV30 with TRBJ1-5; tentative D call: TRBD1 (5 bases). Trimming cost V 4 bases and J 10 bases, with 14 bases left between them. CDR1 and CDR2 from the germline V gene are GTSNPN and SVGIG (reference sequence). The length of the CDR3 is 12 residues. The DNA for the CDR3 is TGTGCCTGGAACAGACAAGGGACTCCCCAGCATTTT. Protein product: CAWNRQGTPQHF.

This clonotype has more than one count but fewer than ten. V gene TRBV7-2 combines with J gene TRBJ2-1; 7 positions match TRBD2. Germline V CDR1 and CDR2: SGHTA, FQGNSA. This CDR3 is 15 amino acids long. V gave up 5 bases and J gave up 3 bases; unmatched junction bases: 7. The CDR3 protein is CASSPWGGGYNEQFF. The CDR3 coding sequence is TGTGCCAGCAGCCCCTGGGGGGGGGGCTACAATGAGCAGTTCTTC. Drawing the rest from reference TRBV7-2 and TRBJ2-1, the complete variable domain is GAGVSQSPSNKVTEKGKDVELRCDPISGHTALYWYRQSLGQGLEFLIYFQGNSAPDKSGLPSDRFSAERTGGSVSTLTIQRTQQEDSAVYLCASSPWGGGYNEQFFGPGTRLTVL.

This clonotype has at least ten counts. The chain carries TRBV27 and TRBJ1-6; D ambiguous. The CDR3 is 14 residues long. Germline CDR1 is MNHEY and CDR2 is SMNVEV (reference sequence). Deletions cut 2 bases from V and 10 bases from J, with 12 bases between. The CDR3 spells CASSLREEGSPLHF. The CDR3 DNA follows: TGTGCCAGCAGTTTAAGGGAGGAGGGCTCACCCCTCCACTTT.

This clonotype was counted many times. The chain carries TRBV6-2 or TRBV6-3 and TRBJ2-6; tentative D call: TRBD1 (5 bases). V was shortened by 6 bases and J by 4 bases, with 19 bases between the two germline ends. There are 17 residues in the CDR3. Per the germline V gene, CDR1 is MNHEY and CDR2 is SVGEGT. The CDR3 DNA reads as TGTGCCAGCAGGGGGCAATCCCTGTTATCCGGGGCCAACGTCCTGACTTTC. As protein: CASRGQSLLSGANVLTF.